This TCR beta chain was retrieved from a study of blood T cell repertoires in COVID-19. The V gene's germline CDR1 is PRHDT and CDR2 FYEKMQ (reference sequence). The CDR3 consists of 13 residues. J gave up 3 bases and V 4 bases, and 1 base lay outside the gene matches. TCRdb's copy holds only in-frame clones and misses some; the assay was immunoSEQ multiplex PCR. The sample includes about 58,000 clones, around 85% of them seen just once. The source is a woman aged 70 to 79 with active COVID-19. The chain links TRBV13 to TRBJ2-5; TRBD1 matches 8 bases. The specimen sequenced was peripheral blood. The DNA of the CDR3 is TGTGCCAGCAGCTCGACAGGGGAAGAGACCCAGTACTTC. This translates into CASSSTGEETQYF.